Listed here are 8 T cell receptor beta chains from one sample, sequenced in a study of multiple sclerosis patients with progressive multifocal leukoencephalopathy. Stated time point: before natalizumab initiation. The repertoire was sequenced with immunoSEQ multiplex PCR; TCRdb's copy has only in-frame clones and lacks some. The sample carries 25,000 to 35,000 clones, 89% recorded once. Sequencing was done on a sample of PBMCs. Receptor source: a human donor with multiple sclerosis.

This clone was recorded only once. This chain joins TRBV7-9 and TRBJ1-1, with no clear D. The V gene lost 1 base and the J gene lost 1 base, with 7 bases spanning the gap. CDR1 is SEHNR, CDR2 FQNEAQ, per germline (reference sequence). This CDR3 is 14 amino acids long. The CDR3 DNA is TGTGCCAGCAGCTTAGGCGAGACGAACACTGAAGCTTTCTTT. Translation gives CASSLGETNTEAFF.

The V and J genes are TRBV5-8 and TRBJ1-6, with TRBD1 as a possible D gene (6 bases). This CDR3 region has 16 residues. Germline CDR1 is SGHTS and CDR2 is YDEGEE. With 0 bases removed from V and 4 bases from J, the gap between germline ends came to 11 bases. CDR3 DNA sequence: TGTGCCAGCAGCTTGGTAGGGGGAAGGTATAATTCACCCCTCCACTTT. It yields the protein CASSLVGGRYNSPLHF.

The chain joins TRBV5-1 to TRBJ1-1; D uncertain. The CDR3 is 14 residues long. Trimming removed 0 bases at V and 5 bases at J, with 11 bases between. The germline gives CDR1 SGHRS, CDR2 YFSETQ. The CDR3 reads CASSLGVGGTEAFF. The CDR3 DNA is TGCGCCAGCAGCTTGGGTGTGGGAGGGACTGAAGCTTTCTTT.

Regarding this clone: This is likely a read error, given that the CDR3 carries no conserved phenylalanine or tryptophan at its end. No DNA is shown, since the ends of the CDR3 on it are uncertain; the CDR3 is the one TCRdb lists. This sequence joins TRBV6-5 and TRBJ1-2; TRBD1 is the table's D call, not checked against the DNA. Germline V gene sequence: CDR1 MNHEY, CDR2 SVGAGI. The length of the CDR3 is 11 amino acids, counting both ends. This CDR3 reads CASSEDGGQGV.

This clone was picked up one time. The chain has TRBV19 and TRBJ2-3, with 8 bases that match TRBD1. This CDR3 comprises 16 residues. V was pared by 4 bases and J by 3 bases, with 9 bases of the junction left unmatched. Germline V gene sequence: CDR1 LNHDA, CDR2 SQIVND (reference sequence). The CDR3 nucleotides are TGTGCCAGTAGTAGCGCCCGGACAGGGAAAACAGATACGCAGTATTTT. Translated: CASSSARTGKTDTQYF.

V gene TRBV7-9 combines with J gene TRBJ2-7, with 8 bases aligning to TRBD1. The CDR3 totals 18 residues. After removal of 3 bases from V and 3 bases from J, the junction contained 16 bases not matched to a gene. Germline CDR1 reads SEHNR; CDR2 reads FQNEAQ (reference sequence). Here the CDR3 DNA reads TGTGCCAGCAGCTTTTTTGGGCAGGGGGCGCTTAAAGGCTACGAGCAGTACTTC. This encodes CASSFFGQGALKGYEQYF.

The chain recombines TRBV2 with TRBJ1-1; D gene ambiguous. V lost 10 bases and J lost 8, with 14 bases in between. Per germline, CDR1 SNHLY and CDR2 FYNNEI. The CDR3 contains 11 residues. This CDR3 reads CATGPIGEAFF. The CDR3 DNA reads TGTGCCACGGGCCCAATAGGGGAAGCTTTCTTT.

In DNA, the CDR3 is TGCGCCAGCAGTGCTGCCTTGAACACTGAAGCTTTCTTT. This codes for CASSAALNTEAFF. The chain couples TRBV10-1 to TRBJ1-1; D unclear. This CDR3 contains 13 residues. The V gene's germline CDR1 is WNHNN and CDR2 SYGVQD (reference sequence). The V gene lost 4 bases and the J gene lost 0 bases, with 6 bases spanning the gap.